Below are 2 T cell receptor beta chains sequenced from a single sample in a study of cytomegalovirus exposure and HLA in healthy donors. Assay used: immunoSEQ multiplex PCR; TCRdb lists only in-frame clones, some missing. The sample includes 300,000 or so clones, around 90% of them seen just once. Specimen: PBMCs. These receptors were collected from a young man in good health and CMV-seronegative.

The V call is TRBV6-1, the J call TRBJ1-5, with TRBD1 as a possible D gene (6 bases). The CDR3 extends over 16 amino acids. The germline V gene encodes CDR1 MNHNS and CDR2 SASEGT. Trimming stripped 3 bases from V and 2 bases from J, with 14 bases between. The CDR3 loop reads CASSDKSGQRNQPQHF. CDR3 bases: TGTGCCAGCAGTGACAAATCGGGACAACGCAATCAGCCCCAGCATTTT.

In this sample, this clone turned up once. DNA of the CDR3: TGTGCCAGCAGTCCGCACGGGGGGCATGAAAAACTGTTTTTT. Protein product: CASSPHGGHEKLFF. V and J are TRBV27 and TRBJ1-4; tentative D call: TRBD1 (6 bases). Germline values: CDR1 MNHEY, CDR2 SMNVEV (reference sequence). With 5 bases removed from V and 6 bases from J, the gap between germline ends came to 13 bases. The CDR3 totals 14 residues.